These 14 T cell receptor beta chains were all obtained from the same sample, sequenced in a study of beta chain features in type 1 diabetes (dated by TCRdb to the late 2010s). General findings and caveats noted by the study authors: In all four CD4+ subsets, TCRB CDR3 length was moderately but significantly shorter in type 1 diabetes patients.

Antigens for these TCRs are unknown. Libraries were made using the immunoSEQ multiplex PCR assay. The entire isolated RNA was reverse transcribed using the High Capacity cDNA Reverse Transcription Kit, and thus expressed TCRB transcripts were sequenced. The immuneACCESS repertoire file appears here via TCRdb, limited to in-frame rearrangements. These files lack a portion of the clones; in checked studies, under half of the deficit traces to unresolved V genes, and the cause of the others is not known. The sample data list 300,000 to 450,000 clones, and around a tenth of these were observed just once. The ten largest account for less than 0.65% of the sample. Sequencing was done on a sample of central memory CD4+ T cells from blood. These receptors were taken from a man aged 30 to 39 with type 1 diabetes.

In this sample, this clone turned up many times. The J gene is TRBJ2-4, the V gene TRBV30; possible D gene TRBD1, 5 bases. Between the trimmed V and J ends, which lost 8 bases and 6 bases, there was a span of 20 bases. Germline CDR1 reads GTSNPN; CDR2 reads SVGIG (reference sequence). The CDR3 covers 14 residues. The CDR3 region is CAGQIPGLGNIQYF. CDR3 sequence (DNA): TGTGCCGGACAAATCCCTGGCCTGGGAAACATTCAGTACTTC.

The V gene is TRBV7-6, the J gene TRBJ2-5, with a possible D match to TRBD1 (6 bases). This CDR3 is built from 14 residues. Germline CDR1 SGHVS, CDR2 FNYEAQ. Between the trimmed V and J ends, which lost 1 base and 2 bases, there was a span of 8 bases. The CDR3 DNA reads TGTGCCAGCAGCTTAGTACAGGGTCAAGAGACCCAGTACTTC. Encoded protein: CASSLVQGQETQYF.

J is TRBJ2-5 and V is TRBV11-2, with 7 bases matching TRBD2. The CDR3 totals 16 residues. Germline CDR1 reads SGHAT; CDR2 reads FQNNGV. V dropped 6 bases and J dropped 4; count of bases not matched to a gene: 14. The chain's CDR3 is CASSPAWGGRGETQYF. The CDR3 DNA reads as TGTGCCAGCAGTCCCGCGTGGGGCGGGAGAGGAGAGACCCAGTACTTC.

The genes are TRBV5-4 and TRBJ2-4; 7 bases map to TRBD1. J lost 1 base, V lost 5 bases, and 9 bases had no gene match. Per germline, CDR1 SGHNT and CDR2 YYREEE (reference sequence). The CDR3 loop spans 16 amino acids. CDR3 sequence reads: CASREESQGAKNIQYF. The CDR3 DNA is TGTGCCAGCAGAGAAGAATCACAGGGGGCCAAAAACATTCAGTACTTC. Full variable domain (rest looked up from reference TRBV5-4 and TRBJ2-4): ETGVTQSPTHLIKTRGQQVTLRCSSQSGHNTVSWYQQALGQGPQFIFQYYREEENGRGNFPPRFSGLQFPNYSSELNVNALELDDSALYLCASREESQGAKNIQYFGAGTRLSVL.

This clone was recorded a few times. Here the CDR3 reads CASSQGGFRGRDNEQFF. The CDR3 coding sequence is TGCGCCAGCAGCCAAGGGGGGTTTAGAGGGCGGGACAATGAGCAGTTCTTC. This chain uses TRBV4-3 with TRBJ2-1; D is tentatively TRBD1 or TRBD2 (5 bases each). Looked up from germline, CDR1 is LGHNA and CDR2 is YSLEER. V dropped 1 base and J dropped 5 bases, with 18 bases sitting between them. The CDR3 runs to 17 residues.

The CDR3 nucleotides read TGTGCCTGGAGTACCCAACACTCCTACGAGCAGTACTTC. Its protein product is CAWSTQHSYEQYF. The chain carries TRBV30 and TRBJ2-7; D ambiguous. Germline CDR1 is GTSNPN and CDR2 is SVGIG (reference sequence). Trimming took off 2 bases at V and 0 bases at J, with 8 bases between the two ends. The CDR3 sequence is 13 residues long. The whole variable domain, remainder taken from reference TRBV30 and TRBJ2-7, is SQTIHQWPATLVQPVGSPLSLECTVEGTSNPNLYWYRQAAGRGLQLLFYSVGIGQISSEVPQNLSASRPQDRQFILSSKKLLLSDSGFYLCAWSTQHSYEQYFGPGTRLTVT.

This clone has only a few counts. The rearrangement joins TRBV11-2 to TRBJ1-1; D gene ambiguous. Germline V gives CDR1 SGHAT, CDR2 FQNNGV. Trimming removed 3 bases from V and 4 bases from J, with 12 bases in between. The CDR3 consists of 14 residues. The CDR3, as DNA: TGTGCCAGCAGCTTCTCGGGCGGGTCCACTGAAGCTTTCTTT. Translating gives CASSFSGGSTEAFF.

The CDR3 DNA is TGTGCCAGCAGCATTGGAGGAGCCACAGATACGCAGTATTTT. This sequence encodes CASSIGGATDTQYF. This chain links TRBV11-1 with TRBJ2-3; TRBD2 might be the D (5 bases). Trimming took 5 bases from V and 2 from J, leaving 11 bases between them. Germline CDR1 reads SGHAT; CDR2 reads FQDESV (reference sequence). The length of the CDR3 is 14 residues.

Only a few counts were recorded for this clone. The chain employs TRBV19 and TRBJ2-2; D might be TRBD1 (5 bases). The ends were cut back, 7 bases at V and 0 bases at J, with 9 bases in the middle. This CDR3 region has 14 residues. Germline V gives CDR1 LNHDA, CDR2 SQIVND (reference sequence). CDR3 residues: CASKTTANTGELFF. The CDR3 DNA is TGTGCCAGTAAGACGACAGCGAACACCGGGGAGCTGTTTTTT.

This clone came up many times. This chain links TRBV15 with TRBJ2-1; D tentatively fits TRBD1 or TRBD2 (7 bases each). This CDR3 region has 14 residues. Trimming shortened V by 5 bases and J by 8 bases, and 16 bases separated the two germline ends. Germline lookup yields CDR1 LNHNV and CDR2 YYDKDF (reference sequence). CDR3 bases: TGTGCCACCAGCCTAGACAGGGCGGGGGATGAGCAGTTCTTC. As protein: CATSLDRAGDEQFF.

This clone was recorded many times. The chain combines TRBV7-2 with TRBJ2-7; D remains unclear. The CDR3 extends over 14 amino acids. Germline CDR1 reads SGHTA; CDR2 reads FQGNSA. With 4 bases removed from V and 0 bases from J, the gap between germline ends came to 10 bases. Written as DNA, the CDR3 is TGTGCCAGCAGCTCTCTCGACACCTCCTACGAGCAGTACTTC. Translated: CASSSLDTSYEQYF. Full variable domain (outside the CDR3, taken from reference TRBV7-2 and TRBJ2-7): GAGVSQSPSNKVTEKGKDVELRCDPISGHTALYWYRQSLGQGLEFLIYFQGNSAPDKSGLPSDRFSAERTGGSVSTLTIQRTQQEDSAVYLCASSSLDTSYEQYFGPGTRLTVT.

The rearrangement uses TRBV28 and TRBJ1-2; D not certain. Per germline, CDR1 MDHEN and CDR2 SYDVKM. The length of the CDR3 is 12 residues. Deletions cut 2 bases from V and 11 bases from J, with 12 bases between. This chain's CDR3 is CASSLTERVYTF. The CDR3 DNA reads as TGTGCCAGCAGTTTAACAGAGAGGGTTTACACCTTC.

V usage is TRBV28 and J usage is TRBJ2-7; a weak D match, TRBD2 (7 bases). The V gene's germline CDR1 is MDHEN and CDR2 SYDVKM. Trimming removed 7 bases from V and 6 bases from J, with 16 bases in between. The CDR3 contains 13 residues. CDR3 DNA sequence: TGTGCCAGCACCTTGGGACGGGGGGCCGAGCAGTACTTC. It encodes CASTLGRGAEQYF.

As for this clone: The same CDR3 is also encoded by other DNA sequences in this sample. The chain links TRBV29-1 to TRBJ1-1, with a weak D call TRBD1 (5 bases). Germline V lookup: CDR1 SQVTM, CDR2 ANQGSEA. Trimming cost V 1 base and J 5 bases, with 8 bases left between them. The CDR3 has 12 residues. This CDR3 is CSVEGGGTEAFF. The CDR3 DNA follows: TGCAGCGTTGAAGGGGGGGGGACTGAAGCTTTCTTT.